The rows below give T cell receptor beta chains drawn from one sample of a study of cytomegalovirus exposure and HLA in healthy donors. The method was immunoSEQ multiplex PCR; TCRdb's version includes in-frame clones alone and lacks a portion of them. The sample consists of about 200,000 clones, about 12% of them appearing once. The material sequenced was PBMCs. All receptors come from a man aged 45-60 years in good health and CMV-seropositive. CDR3s include the opening cysteine and the closing phenylalanine or tryptophan. The order of the fields is J gene, V gene, D gene, CDR3 protein. D genes are given only for firm matches.

>TRBJ1-2|TRBV15|NA
CATSREQSQPLQKVGYTF
>TRBJ2-4|TRBV6-5|NA
CASSPGRGDIQYF
>TRBJ2-5|TRBV9|NA
CASSVEPRGRGETQYF
>TRBJ2-7|TRBV5-1|TRBD2
CASSFTASGEQYF
>TRBJ1-1|TRBV19|NA
CASSSQPNLNTEAFF
>TRBJ2-1|TRBV6-5|TRBD1
CASSLRTGYNEQFF
>TRBJ1-5|TRBV2|NA
CASSIQGAQPQHF
>TRBJ1-1|TRBV5-8|NA
CASSSQGRAYTEAFF
>TRBJ1-2|TRBV7-9|NA
CASSLEDNFYGYTF
>TRBJ2-3|TRBV5-1|TRBD2
CASSLEGGRITNTQYF
>TRBJ2-2|TRBV9|TRBD2
CASSIGTSGNTGELFF
>TRBJ2-4|TRBV11-3|TRBD1
CASSNRQGANIQYF
>TRBJ2-7|TRBV7-2|TRBD1
CASSLADRGIYEQYF
>TRBJ1-2|TRBV30|NA
CAWSPGFYGYTF
>TRBJ1-6|TRBV10-3|NA
CATGPGAPLHF
>TRBJ2-5|TRBV5-4|TRBD2
CASSPLAGGLGETQYF
>TRBJ2-1|TRBV2|TRBD2
CASSSSLAGIFNEQFF
>TRBJ2-3|TRBV5-4|TRBD2
CASSPGTSGRNTDTQYF
>TRBJ2-2|TRBV29-1|TRBD2
CSVPTSGSTGELFF
>TRBJ1-6|TRBV20-1|NA
CSARHGHLHF
>TRBJ2-7|TRBV6-5|NA
CASRRDFSSYEQYF
>TRBJ1-4|TRBV7-9|NA
CASSLLSTTNEKLFF
>TRBJ1-1|TRBV2|NA
CASTFDSPGTEAFF
>TRBJ2-3|TRBV7-8|NA
CASSFQSDTQYF
>TRBJ2-7|TRBV29-1|TRBD1
CSVGPAGTGDGEQYF
>TRBJ1-5|TRBV19|TRBD1
CASSRGQGVNNQPQHF
>TRBJ2-5|TRBV7-9|TRBD2
CASSLGVSSGGDQETQYF